The 8 T cell receptor beta chains below come from one sample, sequenced in a study of blood T cell repertoires in COVID-19. TCRdb's table, derived via immunoSEQ multiplex PCR, lists solely in-frame clones and lacks some. This sample has around 330,000 clones; around 89% occur once, and the top ten carry 1.6%. The specimen was peripheral blood. The receptors come from a woman in her twenties or thirties with COVID-19, enrolled during active disease.

The chain is built from TRBV19 and TRBJ2-5; possible D gene TRBD1, 7 bases. This CDR3 spans 14 amino acids. CDR1 and CDR2 from the germline V gene are LNHDA and SQIVND (reference sequence). The V end was cut by 8 bases, the J end by 8 bases, with 21 bases between. The CDR3 loop is CASGGQPGVGTQYF. The CDR3 DNA reads TGTGCCAGTGGGGGACAGCCGGGGGTGGGAACCCAGTACTTC.

This chain joins TRBV27 and TRBJ1-2, with 10 positions matching TRBD1. The V gene's germline CDR1 is MNHEY and CDR2 SMNVEV (reference sequence). Trimming cost V 7 bases and J 8 bases; bases outside gene matches: 7. This CDR3 has 13 residues. The DNA of the CDR3 is TGTGCCAGCATCGGACAGGGGGAGAGGGGCTACACCTTC. Its protein is CASIGQGERGYTF.

V gene TRBV21-1 combines with J gene TRBJ1-2; the table assigns TRBD1, which was not confirmed against the DNA. TRBV21-1 is a pseudogene. This CDR3 contains 15 residues. CDR3 loop: CASSKQTGDDYGYTF. The CDR3 DNA reads as TGTGCCAGCAGCAAACAGACAGGGGATGACTATGGCTACACCTTC.

The rearrangement joins TRBV28 to TRBJ2-1; 9 bases fit TRBD2. The trim removed 8 bases at V and 6 bases at J, leaving 14 bases unmatched. Germline lookup yields CDR1 MDHEN and CDR2 SYDVKM. This CDR3 has 16 amino acids. The CDR3 coding sequence is TGTGCCAGCTCCGTCCTAGCGGGGACCTCTCCCAATGAGCAGTTCTTC. It encodes CASSVLAGTSPNEQFF.

The chain recombines TRBV19 with TRBJ1-1; D perhaps matches TRBD1 (5 bases). CDR3 size: 13 residues. Germline values: CDR1 LNHDA, CDR2 SQIVND (reference sequence). With 5 bases removed from V and 8 bases from J, the gap between germline ends came to 15 bases. The CDR3 loop reads CASSVRDASEAFF. The CDR3 DNA sequence: TGTGCCAGTAGTGTGCGGGACGCCTCCGAAGCTTTCTTT.

The chain is built from TRBV5-1 and TRBJ1-1; D ambiguous. CDR1 SGHRS and CDR2 YFSETQ come from the germline V gene. V lost 4 bases and J lost 3, with 13 bases in between. There are 14 residues in the CDR3. Here the CDR3 DNA reads TGCGCCAGCAGCCCCCTCGGGAGGGACACTGAAGCTTTCTTT. Encoded protein: CASSPLGRDTEAFF. The variable domain in full, completed from reference TRBV5-1 and TRBJ1-1, reads KAGVTQTPRYLIKTRGQQVTLSCSPISGHRSVSWYQQTPGQGLQFLFEYFSETQRNKGNFPGRFSGRQFSNSRSEMNVSTLELGDSALYLCASSPLGRDTEAFFGQGTRLTVV.

The chain carries TRBV7-2 and TRBJ1-3; D uncertain. The V end lost 1 base, the J end lost 0 bases, and 10 bases lay between the germline ends. Germline V lookup: CDR1 SGHTA, CDR2 FQGNSA. The CDR3 has 16 amino acids. CDR3 sequence: CASSLVGGSSGNTIYF. In DNA, the CDR3 is TGTGCCAGCAGCTTAGTTGGCGGATCCTCTGGAAACACCATATATTTT.

V and J are TRBV6-5 and TRBJ1-6; TRBD1 might be the D (5 bases). The CDR3 has 14 residues. The V gene lost 6 bases and the J gene lost 8 bases, with 14 bases spanning the gap. CDR1 is MNHEY and CDR2 is SVGAGI in the germline V gene. The CDR3 is CASSRGRGDSPLHF. The CDR3 coding sequence is TGTGCCAGCAGCCGCGGGAGAGGGGATTCACCCCTCCACTTT.